The rows below give T cell receptor beta chains drawn from one sample of a study of blood T cell repertoires in COVID-19. The data were produced by immunoSEQ multiplex PCR, yet TCRdb's version contains in-frame clones alone and is incomplete. The repertoire holds approximately 300,000 clones, with about 93% as singletons. The sequenced material came from peripheral blood. The receptors originated from a woman aged 25 to 39 with COVID-19, enrolled during active disease. CDR3s include the opening cysteine and the closing phenylalanine or tryptophan. D genes are given only for firm matches. A clone size is listed for some rows: how often the clone was seen (once, few, many), or a class if it is expanded.

J gene: TRBJ2-7
D gene: -
V gene: TRBV27
clone size: -
CDR3 protein: CASSSRTVTYEQYF
CDR3 DNA: TGTGCCAGCAGTTCCCGGACAGTTACCTACGAGCAGTACTTC

J gene: TRBJ1-2
D gene: TRBD1
V gene: TRBV30
clone size: -
CDR3 protein: CAWSVRDRFNYGYTF
CDR3 DNA: TGTGCCTGGAGTGTGCGGGACAGATTCAACTATGGCTACACCTTC

J gene: TRBJ1-3
D gene: TRBD1
V gene: TRBV6-5
clone size: few
CDR3 protein: CASNRDRGRYTIYF
CDR3 DNA: TGTGCCAGCAACCGGGACAGGGGGCGTTACACCATATATTTT

J gene: TRBJ2-5
D gene: -
V gene: TRBV10-2
clone size: -
CDR3 protein: CASNVYKFSPETQYF
CDR3 DNA: TGCGCCAGCAACGTATACAAGTTTTCTCCAGAGACCCAGTACTTC

J gene: TRBJ2-1
D gene: -
V gene: TRBV15
clone size: -
CDR3 protein: CATSSPGEVEQFF
CDR3 DNA: TGTGCCACCAGCAGCCCCGGTGAGGTTGAGCAGTTCTTC

J gene: TRBJ2-5
D gene: -
V gene: TRBV5-1
clone size: once
CDR3 protein: CASSLESGWETQYF
CDR3 DNA: TGCGCCAGCAGCTTGGAGTCAGGGTGGGAGACCCAGTACTTC

J gene: TRBJ2-7
D gene: -
V gene: TRBV6-2/TRBV6-3
clone size: -
CDR3 protein: CASSTQGYEQYF
CDR3 DNA: TGTGCCAGCAGTACTCAGGGATACGAGCAGTACTTC

J gene: TRBJ2-7
D gene: TRBD2
V gene: TRBV7-9
clone size: -
CDR3 protein: CASSPGGSYEQYF
CDR3 DNA: TGTGCCAGCAGCCCGGGGGGTTCCTACGAGCAGTACTTC

J gene: TRBJ2-2
D gene: TRBD1
V gene: TRBV5-1
clone size: -
CDR3 protein: CASSPDRGTGELFF
CDR3 DNA: TGCGCCAGCAGCCCGGACAGGGGTACCGGGGAGCTGTTTTTT

J gene: TRBJ1-5
D gene: TRBD1
V gene: TRBV28
clone size: -
CDR3 protein: CASSPHQGASNQPQHF
CDR3 DNA: TGTGCCAGCAGCCCTCATCAGGGGGCATCAAATCAGCCCCAGCATTTT

J gene: TRBJ2-5
D gene: -
V gene: TRBV6-5
clone size: -
CDR3 protein: CASRPGGTGQETQYF
CDR3 DNA: TGTGCCAGCAGGCCGGGCGGGACTGGCCAAGAGACCCAGTACTTC

J gene: TRBJ2-1
D gene: TRBD2
V gene: TRBV27
clone size: -
CDR3 protein: CASSLGPERGTYNEQFF
CDR3 DNA: TGTGCCAGCAGTTTAGGTCCTGAGCGGGGGACCTACAATGAGCAGTTCTTC

J gene: TRBJ1-3
D gene: -
V gene: TRBV3-1/TRBV3-2
clone size: -
CDR3 protein: CASSQASFSLSGNTIYF
CDR3 DNA: TGTGCCAGCAGCCAGGCCTCGTTTTCCCTCTCTGGAAACACCATATATTTT

J gene: TRBJ2-7
D gene: -
V gene: TRBV6-1
clone size: few
CDR3 protein: CASSEAMDYYEQYF
CDR3 DNA: TGTGCCAGCAGTGAAGCGATGGACTACTACGAGCAGTACTTC

J gene: TRBJ2-7
D gene: -
V gene: TRBV28
clone size: -
CDR3 protein: CASRRAYEQYF
CDR3 DNA: TGTGCCAGCAGGAGGGCGTACGAGCAGTACTTC

J gene: TRBJ1-6
D gene: -
V gene: TRBV7-9
clone size: -
CDR3 protein: CASSSISENSPLHF
CDR3 DNA: TGTGCCAGCAGCTCCATTTCGGAGAATTCACCCCTCCACTTT